This T cell receptor beta chain was sequenced for a study of CD8+ T cells in alopecia areata. Study conclusions and caveats: Among the top 100, expanded CD8+ clones, as well as scalp clonality, were significantly decreased by tofacitinib.

RNA was isolated and reverse transcribed to cDNA, the sequencing template. Assay used: immunoSEQ multiplex PCR; TCRdb lists only in-frame clones, some missing. The table shows approximately 150,000 clones, with approximately 57% occurring only once. Details on this clone: Its antigen is not identified.

The treatment denotes: oral pan-JAK inhibitor, 5-10 mg twice daily. The source of this sequence is a human donor with alopecia areata. Here the sequenced sample was CD4+ T cells sorted from blood, taken at week 24, from a patient treated with tofacitinib.

For the CDR3, the DNA is TGTGCCACCAGCAGAGATTTTCGCGGGGGCGGGGAGCTGTTTTTT. It is translated as CATSRDFRGGGELFF. The chain recombines TRBV15 with TRBJ2-2; 7 bases match TRBD2. The V segment lost 0 bases and the J segment 7 bases; nucleotides outside the gene matches: 5. CDR3 size: 15 residues. Germline V gene data show CDR1 as LNHNV and CDR2 as YYDKDF (reference sequence).